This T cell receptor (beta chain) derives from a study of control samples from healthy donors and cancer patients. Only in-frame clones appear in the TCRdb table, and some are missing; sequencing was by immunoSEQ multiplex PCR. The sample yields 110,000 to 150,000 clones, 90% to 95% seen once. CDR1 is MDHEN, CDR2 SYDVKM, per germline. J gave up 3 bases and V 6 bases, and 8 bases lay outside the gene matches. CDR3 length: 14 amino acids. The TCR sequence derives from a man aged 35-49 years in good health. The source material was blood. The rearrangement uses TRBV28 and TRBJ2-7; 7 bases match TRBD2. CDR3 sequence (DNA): TGTGCCAGCAGAGACCCGGGACTACGCTACGAGCAGTACTTC. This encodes CASRDPGLRYEQYF.